This TCR beta chain was found in a study of Ad26.COV2.S vaccination and SARS-CoV-2 variants. Whole-study context: A COV1001 Ad26.COV2.S trial-arm participant provided the sample.

CDR1 SQVTM and CDR2 ANQGSEA come from the germline V gene. With V trimmed by 6 bases and J by 2 bases, 8 bases remained unmatched. The CDR3 runs 16 residues. The assay was immunoSEQ multiplex PCR, and TCRdb's table has in-frame clones only and misses some. The data contain roughly 460,000 clones, nearly 90% of them singletons. Concerning this clone: Its target is unknown.

General study findings and limits: Measures of TCR breadth and depth may have fallen short of total T cell responses. Those who received vaccine or placebo ended up with similar non-spike TCR breadth. Reportedly, spike-specific CD8+ and CD4+ T cell responses achieved substantial breadth once vaccination had taken place.

Described treatment: around 19 received Ad26.COV2.S at low or high dose, single or two shots; 5 received placebo; per-sample allocation not given. It was on day 63 after the first vaccine or placebo injection that samples were taken. The J gene is TRBJ2-6, the V gene TRBV29-1; 9 bases are shared with TRBD1. The clonotype originates from a person between 18 and 65 years old who received the Ad26.COV2.S COVID-19 vaccine or a placebo. Sequenced here: peripheral blood, sampled in a trial of Ad26.COV2.S vaccine versus placebo. The CDR3 reads CSVEQGARTGANVLTF. DNA for the CDR3: TGCAGCGTGGAACAGGGGGCGCGCACTGGGGCCAACGTCCTGACTTTC.